This TCR beta chain was retrieved from a study of blood T cells in healthy people across ages (dated by TCRdb to the mid-2010s). General notes on the study: In model experiments, roughly one uniquely barcoded TCR beta cDNA molecule per two T cells was captured by template switching. The donors were split into four age groups: young (average 16 years), middle-aged (roughly 40), aged (approximately 60) and long-lived (about 82). The study measured age-related changes in TCR beta repertoire diversity using deep sequencing normalized with unique cDNA molecular identifiers. To avoid experimental bias, donors of different ages were randomly spread across the sequencing lanes. Two additional independent replicas of 1 million unique cDNA reads from the same blood draw were analyzed for two donors (one aged 18 to 30 and one aged 80 or older). General study outcomes and caveats: Donor CMV infection status was unknown, potentially confounding age-related changes in expanded clonotypes. Compared with the aged group, the long-lived group had more naive CD4+ T cells, fewer expanded clones and increased TCR diversity, suggesting age selection. Observed TCR beta diversity correlated strongly with the percentage of naive T cells measured by flow cytometry. Estimates of total diversity from one million sequenced T cells were regarded as lower bounds and underestimates. Conclusive comparison of naive and antigen-experienced compartments was prevented by the profiling of bulk unsorted PBMCs. Observed TCR beta diversity per million T cells fell roughly linearly with age, and a significant reduction was already apparent by age approximately 41.

The library was obtained by 5' RACE. Instrument used: Illumina HiSeq 2500. The second PCR ran for roughly 6 to 11 cycles and used a J-beta primer mix along with a sample-barcoded 5' primer. A unique molecular identifier was introduced onto each TCR beta cDNA molecule by a template-switch 5' adaptor carrying 12 random nucleotides. Each sample yielded at least 2.5 million CDR3-containing paired-end reads. The Mint cDNA synthesis kit, primed by a TRBC-specific oligonucleotide, was used to synthesize first-strand cDNA from all RNA. Following uracil-DNA glycosylase treatment, a first 18-cycle PCR with universal primers M1SS and BC2_uni_R was performed on all cDNA. For the original study's pipeline: For normalization, 1 million high-quality reads, each with a distinct molecular identifier, were randomly selected from each sample. Instead of being binned into consensus sequences, reads that shared molecular identifiers were thrown out. MiTCR, with a Q25 quality threshold and the strictest error-elimination algorithm, was used for CDR3 identification, clonotype clustering and error correction. Lower-bound total TCR beta diversity was estimated with a nonparametric unseen species model using Euler transformation. TCRdb trimmed public reads at Q25 via fastp, called clones via MiXCR and kept in-frame beta chains. A single entry per CDR3 protein holds the most common genes and DNA from its merged rows. TCRdb's processing, not the authors', yielded these V and J calls. This sample has about 970,000 distinct CDR3 sequences in its table, and just over 50% of those were observed once. The ten largest clonotypes hold around a fifth of the sample.

The 39 donors, aged about 6 to 95 years, were systemically healthy Caucasian individuals from Russia. Each donor gave 8 to 10 milliliters of peripheral blood, drawn into EDTA-treated Vacutainer tubes. Ficoll-Paque density-gradient centrifugation was used to isolate PBMCs, with at least 7 million per sample. Total RNA, at least 5.5 micrograms per sample, was extracted from PBMCs with Trizol reagent. Naive CD45RAhigh/CD27high T cell percentages were measured by flow cytometry on a PBMC aliquot from every donor. To note about this clonotype: Its antigen is currently not known. The input lacks base qualities; no much larger clone sits a single base away.

At the junction V is shortened by 5 bases and J by 0 bases, with 12 bases in between. The CDR3 sequence holds 15 residues, the cysteine and phenylalanine included. Just CDR3 DNA is preserved here, 45 bases in frame from base 1. As encoded in the germline V gene (reference sequence), CDR1 is LGHDT while CDR2 is YNNKEL. The chain was built from TRBV3-1 and TRBJ2-3; the D gene identity is not certain. Sample: blood. The clonotype originates from a woman aged 55 to 70 in good health. The DNA reads TGTGCCAGCAGCACAGACTTCGCTAGCACAGATACGCAGTATTTT. It codes for CASSTDFASTDTQYF.